What follows are 32 T cell receptor beta chains derived from one specimen sequenced in a study of T cell responses to AZD1222 COVID-19 vaccine. The protocol was immunoSEQ multiplex PCR, while the TCRdb copy is restricted to in-frame clones and leaves out a portion. The sample includes 95,000 to 130,000 clones, 70% to 90% of them seen just once. The specimen comprised peripheral blood, sampled on day 0 of AZD1222 vaccination. Receptor source: an adult in good health.

The chain links TRBV28 to TRBJ1-2; D unclear. Germline V gives CDR1 MDHEN, CDR2 SYDVKM. V shed 5 bases and J shed 8 bases, with 12 bases lying between them. The CDR3 has 12 amino acids. DNA for the CDR3: TGTGCCAGCAGTAACGAGGGTTCCGGCTACACCTTC. Encoded protein: CASSNEGSGYTF.

Written as DNA, the CDR3 is TGTGCCAGCAGTGAAGGGGGCGGAGGGAATGAAAAACTGTTTTTT. Its translation: CASSEGGGGNEKLFF. The V call is TRBV6-1, the J call TRBJ1-4; D is possibly TRBD1 (5 bases). The CDR3 has 15 residues. V lost 1 base to trimming and J lost 5 bases, with 11 bases between them. Looked up from germline, CDR1 is MNHNS and CDR2 is SASEGT.

V is TRBV28 and J is TRBJ1-5; D might be TRBD1 (5 bases). V lost 8 bases, J lost 5 bases, and 10 bases lay in between. The CDR3 loop spans 12 amino acids. Germline CDR1 and CDR2: MDHEN and SYDVKM. The CDR3 nucleotides are TGTGCCAGCCGATGGGGGTATCAGCCCCAGCATTTT. This encodes CASRWGYQPQHF. The whole variable domain, filled in from reference TRBV28 and TRBJ1-5, reads DVKVTQSSRYLVKRTGEKVFLECVQDMDHENMFWYRQDPGLGLRLIYFSYDVKMKEKGDIPEGYSVSREKKERFSLILESASTNQTSMYLCASRWGYQPQHFGDGTRLSIL.

The J gene is TRBJ2-7, the V gene TRBV27, with a possible D match to TRBD1 (6 bases). The CDR3 sequence is 15 residues long. The germline gives CDR1 MNHEY, CDR2 SMNVEV (reference sequence). Trimming pared 3 bases from V and 5 bases from J, leaving 17 bases between. The CDR3 is CASSFHRVGVDEQYF. For the CDR3, the DNA is TGTGCCAGCAGTTTCCACAGGGTGGGCGTGGACGAGCAGTACTTC.

The rearrangement joins TRBV5-5 to TRBJ2-1, with 8 bases that match TRBD1. V trimming: 4 bases; J trimming: 0 bases; junction bases outside the gene matches: 6. This CDR3 comprises 16 residues. The germline V gene has CDR1 SGHKS and CDR2 YYEKEE (reference sequence). The CDR3 reads CASSIGQGSSYNEQFF. CDR3 DNA: TGTGCCAGCAGCATTGGACAGGGCAGCTCCTACAATGAGCAGTTCTTC.

The genes are TRBV28 and TRBJ1-2, with D possibly matching TRBD1 (5 bases). This CDR3 comprises 16 residues. Germline assignment: CDR1 MDHEN and CDR2 SYDVKM. Trimming left V 7 bases short and J 2 bases short, with 20 bases between. The CDR3 DNA sequence: TGTGCCAGCACCCTATCGACAGTTTTTCCCAACTATGGCTACACCTTC. Residues: CASTLSTVFPNYGYTF.

CDR3 loop: CASSLNGQVSNQPQHF. The DNA of the CDR3 is TGTGCCAGCAGCTTAAATGGACAGGTTAGCAATCAGCCCCAGCATTTT. The chain employs TRBV5-6 and TRBJ1-5, with 7 bases fitting TRBD1. Trimming at V came to 2 bases and at J to 0 bases, leaving 5 bases not matched to a gene. The CDR3 has 16 amino acids. Germline V gene data show CDR1 as SGHDT and CDR2 as YYEEEE.

This clone has just one count. The chain uses TRBV19 and TRBJ1-1, with 12 bases lining up with TRBD1. Unmatched junction bases numbered 19, after V lost 5 bases and J lost 6 bases. The length of the CDR3 is 19 residues. CDR1 is LNHDA, CDR2 SQIVND, per germline (reference sequence). The CDR3 region is CASSVNSPGQGAPIAEAFF. The DNA of the CDR3 is TGTGCCAGTAGTGTCAACTCCCCGGGACAGGGGGCGCCGATAGCTGAAGCTTTCTTT. The full variable domain, its missing parts supplied by reference TRBV19 and TRBJ1-1, is DGGITQSPKYLFRKEGQNVTLSCEQNLNHDAMYWYRQDPGQGLRLIYYSQIVNDFQKGDIAEGYSVSREKKESFPLTVTSAQKNPTAFYLCASSVNSPGQGAPIAEAFFGQGTRLTVV.

The J gene is TRBJ2-1, the V gene TRBV7-9, with D possibly matching TRBD2 (6 bases). This CDR3 contains 15 residues. The ends were cut back, 2 bases at V and 7 bases at J, with 15 bases in the middle. From germline, CDR1 is SEHNR and CDR2 FQNEAQ (reference sequence). In DNA form, the CDR3 reads TGTGCCAGCAGCTTACGGTGGGAGGCTGTGAATGAGCAGTTCTTC. Amino acid sequence: CASSLRWEAVNEQFF.

The chain has TRBV5-6 and TRBJ2-5; unclear D gene. Looked up from germline, CDR1 is SGHDT and CDR2 is YYEEEE. CDR3 length: 13 amino acids. The V gene lost 1 base and the J gene lost 5 bases, with 9 bases spanning the gap. The CDR3: CASSLFPPETQYF. In DNA form, the CDR3 reads TGTGCCAGCAGCTTGTTTCCTCCGGAGACCCAGTACTTC.

The sample holds one count of this clone. This chain connects TRBV7-2 to TRBJ2-1; D unclear. CDR1 SGHTA and CDR2 FQGNSA come from the germline V gene. The germline V and J ends were trimmed by 5 bases and 12 bases, with 14 bases remaining between them. The CDR3 loop spans 12 amino acids. The CDR3 region is CASSGVGVRQFF. The CDR3 DNA reads as TGTGCCAGCAGCGGGGTTGGGGTACGGCAGTTCTTC.

The genes are TRBV9 and TRBJ2-1, with 15 bases fitting TRBD2. CDR3 length: 15 amino acids. After removal of 2 bases from V and 10 bases from J, the junction contained 4 bases not matched to a gene. Germline CDR1 is SGDLS and CDR2 is YYNGEE. DNA of the CDR3: TGTGCCAGCAGCGTTTGGACTAGCGGGAGGGGGGAGCAGTTCTTC. Translating it yields CASSVWTSGRGEQFF.

The chain couples TRBV15 to TRBJ2-7; 12 bases line up with TRBD2. Trimming took 4 bases from V and 2 from J; bases not matched to a gene: 9. The V gene's germline CDR1 is LNHNV and CDR2 YYDKDF (reference sequence). The CDR3 is 17 amino acids. CDR3 bases: TGTGCCACCAGCAAGGCTAGCGGGGGGGCCTTCCCCTACGAGCAGTACTTC. This codes for CATSKASGGAFPYEQYF.

The chain's CDR3 is CATSRGVDRAYEQYF. The CDR3, as DNA: TGTGCCACCAGCAGGGGCGTTGACCGAGCCTACGAGCAGTACTTC. The chain carries TRBV15 and TRBJ2-7, with unresolved D. Trimming removed 3 bases from V and 2 bases from J, with 14 bases in between. There are 15 residues in the CDR3. From germline, CDR1 is LNHNV and CDR2 YYDKDF (reference sequence).

The chain employs TRBV4-2 and TRBJ1-2; D unresolved. This CDR3 spans 16 amino acids. Trimming shortened V by 3 bases and J by 0 bases, and 14 bases separated the two germline ends. Per germline, CDR1 LGHNA and CDR2 YNFKEQ. CDR3 region: CASSQSSGSPNYGYTF. The DNA of the CDR3 is TGTGCCAGCAGCCAGAGTTCAGGCTCCCCTAACTATGGCTACACCTTC.

The chain is built from TRBV19 and TRBJ1-1; D is possibly TRBD1 (6 bases). This CDR3 has 16 amino acids. Trimming left V 2 bases short and J 0 bases short, with 13 bases between. In germline, CDR1 is LNHDA, CDR2 SQIVND (reference sequence). The CDR3 sequence: CASSIRWDIMNTEAFF. CDR3 sequence (DNA): TGTGCCAGTAGTATACGGTGGGACATCATGAACACTGAAGCTTTCTTT.

J is TRBJ2-7 and V is TRBV5-1, with TRBD2 matching over 14 bases. The germline V gene has CDR1 SGHRS and CDR2 YFSETQ. With V trimmed by 3 bases and J by 0 bases, 8 bases remained unmatched. There are 18 residues in the CDR3. The CDR3: CASSSGTSGGLSSYEQYF. The CDR3 bases are TGCGCCAGCAGCTCCGGGACTAGCGGGGGCCTTAGCTCCTACGAGCAGTACTTC.

The rearrangement uses TRBV6-2 or TRBV6-3 and TRBJ2-1, with D perhaps matching TRBD1 or TRBD2 (5 bases each). This CDR3 has 15 amino acids. Deletions cut 4 bases from V and 4 bases from J, with 14 bases between. Germline CDR1 MNHEY, CDR2 SVGEGT. DNA of the CDR3: TGTGCCAGCAGTTCTTTCGGGGCCCGGTACAATGAGCAGTTCTTC. This codes for CASSSFGARYNEQFF.

The chain links TRBV19 to TRBJ1-1; weak D call: TRBD1 (6 bases). Looked up from germline, CDR1 is LNHDA and CDR2 is SQIVND (reference sequence). The V end was cut by 5 bases, the J end by 6 bases, with 22 bases between. This CDR3 is 16 amino acids long. CDR3 loop: CASSGQGGRPVAEAFF. For the CDR3, the DNA is TGTGCCAGTAGTGGACAAGGGGGTCGTCCGGTGGCTGAAGCTTTCTTT.

The chain is built from TRBV7-2 and TRBJ1-2, with D possibly being TRBD1 (5 bases). Germline values: CDR1 SGHTA, CDR2 FQGNSA. V was cut by 1 base and J by 5 bases, with 11 bases left in between. The CDR3 runs 14 residues. The CDR3 is CASSLDQGTYGYTF. The DNA of the CDR3 is TGTGCCAGCAGCTTAGATCAGGGAACTTATGGCTACACCTTC.

The V gene is TRBV29-1, the J gene TRBJ2-3, with a possible D match to TRBD1 (6 bases). The V and J ends lost 7 bases and 2 bases respectively, with 19 bases between them. The CDR3 loop spans 15 amino acids. Germline CDR1 and CDR2: SQVTM and ANQGSEA. CDR3 protein: CSARRATGNTDTQYF. Written as DNA, the CDR3 is TGCAGCGCCCGCAGGGCTACAGGGAACACAGATACGCAGTATTTT.

The rearrangement joins TRBV6-2 or TRBV6-3 to TRBJ2-3; 7 bases align to TRBD2. The J segment lost 0 bases and the V segment lost 6 bases, leaving 6 bases of the junction unmatched. CDR3 length: 15 amino acids. Germline V gives CDR1 MNHEY, CDR2 SVGEGT. CDR3 coding DNA: TGTGCCAGCAGCCCCCAGCGGGGAAGCACAGATACGCAGTATTTT. It specifies CASSPQRGSTDTQYF.

This clone is a singleton in its sample. The rearrangement uses TRBV27 and TRBJ1-1; 7 bases are shared with TRBD1. The V and J ends lost 5 bases and 1 base, in that order; junction bases with no gene match: 13. CDR1 is MNHEY, CDR2 SMNVEV, per germline (reference sequence). This CDR3 contains 17 residues. The CDR3: CASSPFSTGYSNTEAFF. CDR3 in DNA: TGTGCCAGCAGTCCCTTTTCGACAGGGTATTCGAACACTGAAGCTTTCTTT.

The chain is built from TRBV4-2 and TRBJ2-7; TRBD1 matches at 9 bases. Germline trimming cut 0 bases from V and 6 bases from J; bases unmatched to any gene: 6. The CDR3 has 15 amino acids. Germline CDR1 reads LGHNA; CDR2 reads YNFKEQ. The CDR3 coding sequence is TGTGCCAGCAGCCAAGATCGGGACAGGGTGGGCGAGCAGTACTTC. This encodes CASSQDRDRVGEQYF.

The V and J genes are TRBV4-2 and TRBJ1-5; D might be TRBD1 (5 bases). CDR3 size: 16 residues. Trimming took 1 base from V and 3 from J, leaving 13 bases between them. The germline V gene encodes CDR1 LGHNA and CDR2 YNFKEQ. CDR3 bases: TGTGCCAGCAGCCAAGTCGCACAGGACTCCAATCAGCCCCAGCATTTT. It codes for CASSQVAQDSNQPQHF.

This clone was seen a handful of times. The rearrangement uses TRBV7-2 and TRBJ2-5; D gene ambiguous. The CDR3 runs 14 residues. V gave up 1 base and J gave up 5 bases, with 11 bases separating them. Germline V gene data show CDR1 as SGHTA and CDR2 as FQGNSA. The CDR3 bases are TGTGCCAGCAGCTTAGTTCCCAGGATGGAGACCCAGTACTTC. Translated, it gives CASSLVPRMETQYF.

The rearrangement links TRBV27 to TRBJ2-3; 9 nucleotides match TRBD2. Germline CDR1 and CDR2: MNHEY and SMNVEV (reference sequence). J was trimmed by 5 bases and V by 2 bases; bases with no gene match: 8. The CDR3 is made up of 16 amino acids. CDR3 bases: TGTGCCAGCAGTTTAAGTAGCGGGAGTCTAAGAGATACGCAGTATTTT. Amino acids: CASSLSSGSLRDTQYF.

The chain carries TRBV29-1 and TRBJ2-3; D is perhaps TRBD2 (6 bases). V shed 7 bases and J shed 4 bases, with 12 bases lying between them. Germline values: CDR1 SQVTM, CDR2 ANQGSEA. CDR3 size: 12 residues. CDR3 region: CSAGRGSDTQYF. CDR3 nucleotide sequence: TGCAGCGCTGGGCGGGGCTCAGATACGCAGTATTTT.

J is TRBJ2-5 and V is TRBV7-3; no firm D call. Trimming cost V 5 bases and J 1 base, with 8 bases left between them. Germline V gene sequence: CDR1 SGHTA, CDR2 FQGTGA. CDR3 length: 13 amino acids. CDR3 in DNA: TGTGCCAGCAGCCCCCGGGCCCAAGAGACCCAGTACTTC. It encodes CASSPRAQETQYF. Full variable domain (remainder filled in from reference TRBV7-3 and TRBJ2-5): GAGVSQTPSNKVTEKGKYVELRCDPISGHTALYWYRQSLGQGPEFLIYFQGTGAADDSGLPNDRFFAVRPEGSVSTLKIQRTERGDSAVYLCASSPRAQETQYFGPGTRLLVL.

The chain recombines TRBV27 with TRBJ2-2; 10 bases map to TRBD1. Per the germline V gene, CDR1 is MNHEY and CDR2 is SMNVEV (reference sequence). V was pared by 6 bases and J by 6 bases, with 10 bases of the junction left unmatched. This CDR3 is built from 16 residues. Here the CDR3 reads CASRHPGQGSAGELFF. CDR3 nucleotide sequence: TGTGCCAGCAGACACCCGGGACAGGGGTCTGCCGGGGAGCTGTTTTTT.

J is TRBJ1-6 and V is TRBV4-2; D unresolved. Trimming took 3 bases from V and 10 from J, leaving 19 bases between them. The CDR3 extends over 16 amino acids. The germline gives CDR1 LGHNA, CDR2 YNFKEQ. DNA for the CDR3: TGTGCCAGCAGCCAGGTTCAAAGTGAGTTTAGCTCACCCCTCCACTTT. Encoded protein: CASSQVQSEFSSPLHF.

This clone was detected a few times. This chain joins TRBV21-1 and TRBJ2-6; the D segment call TRBD1 is taken from the table without a DNA check. TRBV21-1 is flagged as a pseudogene. The CDR3 sequence is 17 residues long. In DNA, the CDR3 is TGTGCCAGCAGCACAGGCCATAAAAACTCTGGGGCCAACGTCCTGACTTTC. Translating gives CASSTGHKNSGANVLTF.